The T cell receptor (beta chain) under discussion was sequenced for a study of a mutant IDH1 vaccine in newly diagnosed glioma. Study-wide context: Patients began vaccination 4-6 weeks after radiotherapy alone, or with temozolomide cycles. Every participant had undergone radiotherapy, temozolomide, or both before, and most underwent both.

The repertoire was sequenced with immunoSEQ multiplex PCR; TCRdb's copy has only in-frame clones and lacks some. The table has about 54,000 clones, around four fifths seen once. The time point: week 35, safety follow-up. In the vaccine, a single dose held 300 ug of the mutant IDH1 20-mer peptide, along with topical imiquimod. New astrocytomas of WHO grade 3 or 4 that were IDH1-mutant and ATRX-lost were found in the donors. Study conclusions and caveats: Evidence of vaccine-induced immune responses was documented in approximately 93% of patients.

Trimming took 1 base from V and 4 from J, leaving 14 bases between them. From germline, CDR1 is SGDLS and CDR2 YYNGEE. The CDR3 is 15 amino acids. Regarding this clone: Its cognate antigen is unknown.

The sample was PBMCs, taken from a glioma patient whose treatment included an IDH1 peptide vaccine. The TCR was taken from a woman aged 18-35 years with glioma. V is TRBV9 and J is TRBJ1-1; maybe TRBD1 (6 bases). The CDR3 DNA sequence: TGTGCCAGCAGCGTACGGGGGGCGTGGGGCACTGAAGCTTTCTTT. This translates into CASSVRGAWGTEAFF.